The 20 T cell receptor beta chains presented below share a single source sample, sequenced in a study of CD8 T cells in ankylosing spondylitis. TCRdb re-called the 5' RACE reads with MiXCR, one entry per CDR3 protein. The repertoire holds 200,000 or so distinct CDR3 sequences, with 10% to 15% as singletons. What was sequenced was blood, either unsorted or a sorted T cell fraction (not recorded which). Receptors were obtained from a female donor with ankylosing spondylitis or in good health (not recorded which).

This clonotype was seen repeatedly, ten times or more. This chain connects TRBV4-2 to TRBJ2-2; 10 nucleotides match TRBD2. Germline V gene sequence: CDR1 LGHNA, CDR2 YNFKEQ. The CDR3 totals 18 residues. The trim removed 0 bases at V and 3 bases at J, leaving 7 bases unmatched. Here the CDR3 reads CASSQDPAGGSHTGELFF. In DNA, the CDR3 is TGTGCCAGCAGCCAAGATCCAGCGGGAGGGTCGCACACCGGGGAGCTGTTTTTT.

The J gene is TRBJ1-1, the V gene TRBV29-1; weak D call: TRBD1 (5 bases). The CDR3 loop spans 11 amino acids. The V gene lost 4 bases and the J gene lost 6 bases, with 9 bases spanning the gap. In germline, CDR1 is SQVTM, CDR2 ANQGSEA. CDR3 in amino acids: CSVAGIAEAFF. CDR3 bases: TGCAGCGTTGCAGGGATAGCTGAAGCTTTCTTT.

On this clonotype itself: With a much larger clone just one base away, this may be a read error. The rearrangement uses TRBV7-3 and TRBJ2-1; 10 bases are shared with TRBD2. This CDR3 comprises 16 residues. Germline V gives CDR1 SGHTA, CDR2 FQGTGA. The CDR3: CVSSLTSSGSGNEQFF. In DNA, the CDR3 is TGTGTCAGCAGCTTAACGTCTAGCGGGAGTGGCAATGAGCAGTTCTTC.

This clonotype showed up just a few times. The gene calls are TRBV5-4 and TRBJ2-3; the D is unclear. The CDR3 spans 13 residues. With 3 bases removed from V and 4 bases from J, the gap between germline ends came to 9 bases. Germline-derived CDR1 and CDR2 are SGHNT and YYREEE (reference sequence). The CDR3 spells CASSSVGPDTQYF. The CDR3 nucleotides read TGTGCCAGCAGCTCCGTCGGTCCAGATACGCAGTATTTT.

Ten or more counts support this clonotype. The chain uses TRBV5-5 and TRBJ1-1; D not certain. The V gene's germline CDR1 is SGHKS and CDR2 YYEKEE (reference sequence). The CDR3 is 14 residues long. V was pared by 3 bases and J by 0 bases, with 9 bases between. The CDR3 DNA reads TGTGCCAGCAGCTGGCGGCAAGTGAACACTGAAGCTTTCTTT. Its translation: CASSWRQVNTEAFF.

This clonotype showed up just a few times. This clone may be a read error of a much larger clone one base away. The chain uses TRBV3-1 and TRBJ2-2, with 7 bases fitting TRBD1. There are 13 residues in the CDR3. The V segment lost 4 bases and the J segment 5 bases; nucleotides outside the gene matches: 1. Germline V gives CDR1 LGHDT, CDR2 YNNKEL (reference sequence). CDR3 sequence: CASSRRGTGELFF. The CDR3 coding sequence is TGTGCCAGCAGCCGCAGGGGGACCGGGGAGCTGTTTTTT. The full variable domain, its missing parts supplied by reference TRBV3-1 and TRBJ2-2, is DTAVSQTPKYLVTQMGNDKSIKCEQNLGHDTMYWYKQDSKKFLKIMFSYNNKELIINETVPNRFSPKSPDKAHLNLHINSLELGDSAVYFCASSRRGTGELFFGEGSRLTVL.

This chain connects TRBV20-1 to TRBJ2-7; the D gene is possibly TRBD2 (5 bases). The CDR3 is made up of 17 amino acids. Trimming took 1 base from V and 0 from J, leaving 19 bases between them. CDR1 is DFQATT and CDR2 is SNEGSKA in the germline V gene (reference sequence). The CDR3 sequence is CSARGGYSTPSSYEQYF. The DNA for the CDR3 is TGCAGTGCTAGAGGAGGGTACTCGACACCTAGCTCCTACGAGCAGTACTTC.

This clonotype was counted at least ten times. The CDR3 region has the DNA TGTGCCAGCAGCGCTACTAGCGTGGGTACGCAGTATTTT. It is translated as CASSATSVGTQYF. V and J are TRBV7-2 and TRBJ2-3; 7 nucleotides agree with TRBD2. The germline V gene encodes CDR1 SGHTA and CDR2 FQGNSA. The CDR3 loop spans 13 amino acids. With 5 bases clipped from V and 8 bases from J, the junction kept 7 bases outside the gene matches.

This chain uses TRBV7-9 with TRBJ2-7, with D unresolved. CDR1 and CDR2 (germline): SEHNR, FQNEAQ (reference sequence). This CDR3 spans 13 amino acids. V shed 7 bases and J shed 6 bases, with 16 bases lying between them. CDR3 sequence: CASTSGNIGEQYF. In DNA form, the CDR3 reads TGTGCCAGCACCTCCGGTAATATTGGCGAGCAGTACTTC. The complete variable domain, with remaining parts taken from reference TRBV7-9 and TRBJ2-7, reads DTGVSQNPRHKITKRGQNVTFRCDPISEHNRLYWYRQTLGQGPEFLTYFQNEAQLEKSRLLSDRFSAERPKGSFSTLEIQRTEQGDSAMYLCASTSGNIGEQYFGPGTRLTVT.

This clonotype showed up just a few times. DNA for the CDR3: TGTGCCAGCAGCTTCCAGGGAAGCAATGAGCAGTTCTTC. This gives the protein CASSFQGSNEQFF. The chain is built from TRBV7-3 and TRBJ2-1, with D possibly TRBD1 on 5 matching bases. CDR1 is SGHTA and CDR2 is FQGTGA in the germline V gene. The CDR3 has 13 amino acids. V dropped 3 bases and J dropped 6 bases, with 9 bases sitting between them. Using reference TRBV7-3 and TRBJ2-1 for the parts outside the CDR3, the full variable domain is GAGVSQTPSNKVTEKGKYVELRCDPISGHTALYWYRQSLGQGPEFLIYFQGTGAADDSGLPNDRFFAVRPEGSVSTLKIQRTERGDSAVYLCASSFQGSNEQFFGPGTRLTVL.

This clonotype was recorded at least ten times. V usage is TRBV6-6 and J usage is TRBJ1-2; D is undetermined. CDR3 length equals 13 residues. Trimming removed 6 bases from V and 5 bases from J, with 13 bases in between. The germline V gene encodes CDR1 MNHNY and CDR2 SVGAGI (reference sequence). The CDR3 is CASSRQLEYGYTF. The CDR3 DNA reads TGTGCCAGCAGCCGTCAGCTGGAATATGGCTACACCTTC.

This clonotype was seen a few times. The chain combines TRBV10-3 with TRBJ1-4; no clear D gene. V dropped 6 bases and J dropped 10 bases, with 15 bases sitting between them. From germline, CDR1 is ENHRY and CDR2 SYGVKD. This CDR3 is 13 amino acids long. The CDR3 DNA sequence: TGTGCCATCAGCGATCTCCTGAAGGGAAAACTGTTTTTT. Translation gives CAISDLLKGKLFF.

This clonotype was found a few times. The V gene is TRBV12-3 or TRBV12-4, the J gene TRBJ1-1, with D tentatively TRBD1 (6 bases). The CDR3 is made up of 13 amino acids. V dropped 7 bases and J dropped 3 bases, with 12 bases sitting between them. This CDR3 is CASNLGGYTEAFF. The CDR3 DNA sequence: TGTGCCAGCAACCTAGGGGGGTACACTGAAGCTTTCTTT.

This clonotype has a count of ten or more. The chain joins TRBV12-3 or TRBV12-4 to TRBJ1-6; D is ambiguous. The CDR3 is 17 amino acids. Trimming took off 5 bases at V and 0 bases at J, with 14 bases between the two ends. DNA of the CDR3: TGTGCCAGCAGTGAAAGCCGGGGTGGCTCCTATAATTCACCCCTCCACTTT. Its translation: CASSESRGGSYNSPLHF.

The chain links TRBV20-1 to TRBJ2-7; no clear D. The CDR3 is made up of 10 amino acids. Between the trimmed V and J ends, which lost 5 bases and 7 bases, there was a span of 9 bases. Germline lookup yields CDR1 DFQATT and CDR2 SNEGSKA (reference sequence). CDR3 amino acids: CSAPLGEQYF. The CDR3, as DNA: TGCAGTGCTCCCCTTGGTGAGCAGTACTTC.

A few counts support this clonotype. The chain uses TRBV7-8 and TRBJ1-1; maybe TRBD1 (5 bases). The V gene lost 9 bases and the J gene lost 2 bases, with 13 bases spanning the gap. In germline, CDR1 is SGHVS, CDR2 FQNEAQ. The CDR3 is 13 residues long. The chain's CDR3 is CASTLGVNTEAFF. The CDR3 coding sequence is TGTGCCAGTACCCTGGGGGTAAACACTGAAGCTTTCTTT.

The CDR3: CSARAAGRGLGYTF. The DNA for the CDR3 is TGCAGTGCTAGAGCGGCGGGCAGGGGGCTTGGCTACACCTTC. V is TRBV20-1 and J is TRBJ1-2; 8 bases line up with TRBD1. V gave up 1 base and J gave up 7 bases; unmatched junction bases: 8. CDR3 length equals 14 residues. Germline values: CDR1 DFQATT, CDR2 SNEGSKA (reference sequence).

This clonotype was counted ten times or more. The chain carries TRBV4-1 and TRBJ2-3; possible D gene TRBD1, 5 bases. The CDR3 contains 16 residues. The ends were cut back, 1 base at V and 4 bases at J, with 15 bases in the middle. Germline CDR1 MGHRA, CDR2 YSYEKL. CDR3 loop: CASSQVGQGYADTQYF. CDR3 DNA: TGCGCCAGCAGCCAAGTAGGTCAGGGTTATGCAGATACGCAGTATTTT.

This clonotype was observed many times. This chain joins TRBV4-2 and TRBJ2-3; 13 bases align to TRBD2. The CDR3 consists of 18 residues. Germline-derived CDR1 and CDR2 are LGHNA and YNFKEQ. V lost 0 bases and J lost 2; bases outside the gene matches: 5. DNA for the CDR3: TGTGCCAGCAGCCAAGAACTAGCGGGAGGGCCGTCCACAGATACGCAGTATTTT. Its protein is CASSQELAGGPSTDTQYF.

This clonotype was seen repeatedly, ten times or more. The V and J genes are TRBV20-1 and TRBJ1-1; 7 bases are shared with TRBD1. The V and J ends lost 5 bases and 0 bases, in that order; junction bases with no gene match: 9. The CDR3 totals 15 residues. The germline V gene has CDR1 DFQATT and CDR2 SNEGSKA (reference sequence). The CDR3 protein is CSAPAGQRMNTEAFF. The DNA of the CDR3 is TGCAGTGCTCCGGCGGGACAGCGAATGAACACTGAAGCTTTCTTT.